This T cell receptor (beta chain) was identified during a study of PD-L1 blockade in urothelial cancer. Across the whole study: Blood analysis took place 3 weeks (second dose) and 6 weeks after treatment start. T cells numbered a median of 141,255 in the blood samples.

The time point is: peripheral blood 6 weeks after treatment start. Patients' urothelial carcinoma was locally advanced or metastatic. The CDR3 spans 13 residues. Trimming removed 6 bases from V and 6 bases from J, with 14 bases in between. Germline V CDR1 and CDR2: SEHNR, FQNEAQ (reference sequence). Study-wide results and caveats: Pretreatment TCR clonality in blood, when below the median, was predictive of better survival.

Turning to this clone: The antigen remains undetermined.

Method: immunoSEQ multiplex PCR; TCRdb's copy keeps in-frame clones and lacks some. The profile shows about 120,000 clones, about 89% of them singletons. Sequenced material: PBMCs, taken around atezolizumab (anti-PD-L1) treatment. The chain is built from TRBV7-9 and TRBJ1-1; D is perhaps TRBD1 (6 bases). This receptor was identified in a man aged 60 to 75 with urothelial cancer. The CDR3: CASSLAGAAEAFF. For the CDR3, the DNA is TGTGCCAGCAGTCTTGCAGGGGCAGCTGAAGCTTTCTTT. Full variable domain (outside the CDR3, taken from reference TRBV7-9 and TRBJ1-1): DTGVSQNPRHKITKRGQNVTFRCDPISEHNRLYWYRQTLGQGPEFLTYFQNEAQLEKSRLLSDRFSAERPKGSFSTLEIQRTEQGDSAMYLCASSLAGAAEAFFGQGTRLTVV.